Listed below are T cell receptor beta chains from one sample, sequenced in a study of persistence of HIV-infected CD4 T cells. TCRdb's copy holds only in-frame clones and misses some; the assay was immunoSEQ multiplex PCR. Altogether tens of thousands of clones are present, 75% to 85% being singletons, with the ten largest covering about 3%. The antigens of these receptors remain unknown. The source material was CD4+ T cells sorted from PBMCs after roughly 18-hour stimulation, sampled from a patient who received antiretroviral therapy. These receptors came from an adult man with HIV who was CMV-seropositive. Each CDR3 is given with its conserved first and last residue. The D gene is left open where the match is weak. Not every row has a clone size; where given, it reads once, few, many or a size class.

abundance	d_gene	v_gene	j_gene	CDR3nt	CDR3aa
.	.	TRBV10-2	TRBJ1-4	TGCGCCAGCAGTGAGTCGATCCCAGCAAAACTGTTTTTT	CASSESIPAKLFF
.	.	TRBV6-2/TRBV6-3	TRBJ1-5	TGTGCCAGCAGTTTCCCCTGGAAGCAGCCCCAGCATTTT	CASSFPWKQPQHF
.	.	TRBV6-5	TRBJ1-2	TGTGCCAGCAGTTACACGGTACAGAACTATGGCTACACCTTC	CASSYTVQNYGYTF
.	.	TRBV24-1	TRBJ2-2	TGTGCCACCAGCGCCCGGGGGGCGGGTACCGGGGAGCTGTTTTTT	CATSARGAGTGELFF
.	.	TRBV5-1	TRBJ2-7	TGCGCCAGCAGCTGGGGCGAAGGGGGGATGGGCGAGCAGTACTTC	CASSWGEGGMGEQYF
.	.	TRBV10-2	TRBJ1-5	TGCGCCACCCAGCGGGGGGGGACCAATCAGCCCCAGCATTTT	CATQRGGTNQPQHF
.	TRBD2	TRBV11-3	TRBJ2-2	TGTGCCAGCAGCCATACCGGGACTAGCGCAGGCGGGGAGCTGTTTTTT	CASSHTGTSAGGELFF
.	TRBD1	TRBV19	TRBJ1-4	TGTGCCAGCGACCCAGGGGGCGGTGAAAAACTGTTTTTT	CASDPGGGEKLFF
.	.	TRBV2	TRBJ1-1	TGTGCCAGCGAGCCACAGGTACCTGAAGCTTTCTTT	CASEPQVPEAFF
.	.	TRBV18	TRBJ2-2	TGTGCCAGCTCACCGGGTAGACAACGTACCGGGGAGCTGTTTTTT	CASSPGRQRTGELFF
.	.	TRBV7-9	TRBJ1-2	TGTGCCAGCAGCTTCATTGTGGGTGGCTACACCTTC	CASSFIVGGYTF
.	.	TRBV3-1/TRBV3-2	TRBJ2-2	TGTGCCATCTCCGCAGGGGCCGGGGAGCTGTTTTTT	CAISAGAGELFF
medium-sized	.	TRBV19	TRBJ1-4	TGTGCCAGTAAGCCCCTATCTAGGGGCGCGAGGGATGAAAAACTGTTTTTT	CASKPLSRGARDEKLFF
.	TRBD1	TRBV6-5	TRBJ2-7	TGTGCCAGCAGTTACAATCATAGGGGGCTACACGAGCAGTACTTC	CASSYNHRGLHEQYF
.	.	TRBV12-3/TRBV12-4	TRBJ1-5	TGTGCCAGCAGTTTTTCGAGCAATCAGCCCCAGCATTTT	CASSFSSNQPQHF
.	.	TRBV5-1	TRBJ1-1	TGCGCCAGCAGCTTGGAGGCCCAGGGGAACACTGAAGCTTTCTTT	CASSLEAQGNTEAFF
.	.	TRBV7-3	TRBJ2-3	TGTGCCAGCAGCTCACTCCTAACAGATACGCAGTATTTT	CASSSLLTDTQYF
.	.	TRBV27	TRBJ2-2	TGTGCCAGCAGTTATAGGGAGTCGAACACCGGGGAGCTGTTTTTT	CASSYRESNTGELFF
.	.	TRBV25-1	TRBJ1-1	TGTGCCAGCCTTGCTGGAGGGCCGAAGAACACTGAAGCTTTCTTT	CASLAGGPKNTEAFF
.	TRBD2	TRBV5-6	TRBJ2-3	TGTGCCAGCAGCTTGGCCAAGCGGGAGTTGATCGTTAGCACAGATACGCAGTATTTT	CASSLAKRELIVSTDTQYF
.	TRBD2	TRBV7-3	TRBJ2-3	TGTGCCAGCAGCCGAGGACTAGCGGACACAGATACGCAGTATTTT	CASSRGLADTDTQYF
.	TRBD1	TRBV18	TRBJ2-1	TGTGCCAGCTCACCACCGGGGACAGGGGGTAATGAGCAGTTCTTC	CASSPPGTGGNEQFF
.	.	TRBV2	TRBJ2-3	TGTGCCAGCAGTGGTCAGCTTAACACAGATACGCAGTATTTT	CASSGQLNTDTQYF
.	TRBD1	TRBV5-1	TRBJ2-3	TGCGCCAGTGGACAGGGGGGCACAGATACGCAGTATTTT	CASGQGGTDTQYF
.	TRBD2	TRBV10-3	TRBJ2-1	TGTGCCATCACCCCGGGACTAGCGGACAATGAGCAGTTCTTC	CAITPGLADNEQFF
.	.	TRBV6-1	TRBJ1-2	TGTGCCAGCAGTGCAGCCATCAACTATGGCTACACCTTC	CASSAAINYGYTF
.	.	TRBV11-2	TRBJ1-1	TGTGCCAGCAGCTTAGATAGACGACACTCCCTAACTTTCTTT	CASSLDRRHSLTFF
.	.	TRBV19	TRBJ2-2	TGTGCCAGTAGTGTAACCGGGGACACCGGGGAGCTGTTTTTT	CASSVTGDTGELFF
.	.	TRBV5-6	TRBJ2-3	TGTGCCAGCAGCCTAGAGGGGCGAAGCACAGATACGCAGTATTTT	CASSLEGRSTDTQYF
.	.	TRBV5-1	TRBJ2-7	TGCGCCAGCAGCTTGGGCAGTCCAAACGAGGCGCAGCAGTACTTC	CASSLGSPNEAQQYF
.	.	TRBV24-1	TRBJ2-2	TGTGCCACCAGTGATTTTAGCCAGGGGATAGGTACCGGGGAGCTGTTTTTT	CATSDFSQGIGTGELFF
once	TRBD2	TRBV7-8	TRBJ2-7	TGTGCCAGCAGCTCAGCGGGAGGACCTTCCTACGAGCAGTACTTC	CASSSAGGPSYEQYF
.	.	TRBV13	TRBJ1-5	TGTGCCAGCAGCTTGGGACTAGGTTTGGCCCAGCATTTT	CASSLGLGLAQHF
few	.	TRBV4-1	TRBJ1-6	TGCGCCAGCAGCCAGGGGCAGGGTAGGAATTCACCCCTCCACTTT	CASSQGQGRNSPLHF
.	TRBD1	TRBV6-1	TRBJ2-7	TGTGCCAGCAGTGCCCTCGGAACAGGGGGGTTTGTGAGCTACGAGCAGTACTTC	CASSALGTGGFVSYEQYF
.	.	TRBV18	TRBJ2-5	TGTGCCAGCTCACCGGCAAATTCGGAGACCCAGTACTTC	CASSPANSETQYF
.	TRBD2	TRBV30	TRBJ2-2	TGTGCCTCACCTATTAGCGGGGGGGCCCCCGGGGAGCTGTTTTTT	CASPISGGAPGELFF
once	.	TRBV18	TRBJ2-1	TGTGCCAGCTCACCACCGTTGGGGACGGGAGTAAACAATGAGCAGTTCTTC	CASSPPLGTGVNNEQFF
.	TRBD1	TRBV3-1/TRBV3-2	TRBJ1-3	TGTGCCAGCAGCTTCCTCCGGACAGGAGGTACCTCTGGAAACACCATATATTTT	CASSFLRTGGTSGNTIYF
.	TRBD2	TRBV27	TRBJ2-7	TGTGCCAGCAGCCTGGTAGCGGGGCTGAACTACGAGCAGTACTTC	CASSLVAGLNYEQYF
.	.	TRBV6-1	TRBJ1-5	TGTGCCAGCAGTGGATCCCAGGGAAGGGGCAATCAGCCCCAGCATTTT	CASSGSQGRGNQPQHF
.	.	TRBV19	TRBJ1-1	TGTGCCAGTAGTGTGCGGGCCAGGGCAGGGACCGTGAACACTGAAGCTTTCTTT	CASSVRARAGTVNTEAFF
.	.	TRBV15	TRBJ2-2	TGTGCCACCAGCAGACAGGGATGGAACACCGGGGAGCTGTTTTTT	CATSRQGWNTGELFF